This T cell receptor (beta chain) was sequenced in a study of cytomegalovirus exposure and HLA in healthy donors. Study information: In a previous analysis, nearly 120 million unique TCR beta sequences were found from roughly 180 million T cells.

Whole-study findings and limits: Common viral pathogens were later found to be apparently linked to several of the most significant clusters.

The length of the CDR3 is 13 residues. Germline CDR1 is LNHDA and CDR2 is SQIVND (reference sequence). J gave up 2 bases and V 4 bases, and 2 bases lay outside the gene matches. The PCR made use of 60 Vbeta and 13 Jbeta primers. Sequencing was performed with immunoSEQ multiplex PCR; in TCRdb, only in-frame clones are kept and a portion is missing. The table records approximately 130,000 clones, 77% of them present only once. As concerns this clone: The antigen is undetermined.

Material for sequencing was PBMCs. This receptor was taken from a man aged 18 to 29 in good health and CMV-seropositive. The genes are TRBV19 and TRBJ2-7; 7 bases are a match to TRBD2. The CDR3 is CASSTSGPYEQYF. CDR3 nucleotides: TGTGCCAGTAGTACTAGCGGACCCTACGAGCAGTACTTC.